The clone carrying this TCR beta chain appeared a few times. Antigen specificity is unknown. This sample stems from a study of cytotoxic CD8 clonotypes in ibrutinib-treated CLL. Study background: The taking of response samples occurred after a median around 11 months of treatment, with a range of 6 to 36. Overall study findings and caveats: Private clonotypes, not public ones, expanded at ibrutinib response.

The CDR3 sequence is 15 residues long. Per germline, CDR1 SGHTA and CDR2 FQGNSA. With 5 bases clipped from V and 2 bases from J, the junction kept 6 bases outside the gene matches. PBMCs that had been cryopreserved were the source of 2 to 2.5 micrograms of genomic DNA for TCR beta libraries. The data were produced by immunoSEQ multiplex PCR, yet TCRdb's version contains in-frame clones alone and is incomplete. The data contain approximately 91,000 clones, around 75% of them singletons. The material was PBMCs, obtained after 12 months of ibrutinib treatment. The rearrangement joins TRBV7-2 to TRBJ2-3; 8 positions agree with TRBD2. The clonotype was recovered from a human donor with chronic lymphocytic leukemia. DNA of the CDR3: TGTGCCAGCAGCCCAGGGACTAGATACACAGATACGCAGTATTTT. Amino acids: CASSPGTRYTDTQYF.